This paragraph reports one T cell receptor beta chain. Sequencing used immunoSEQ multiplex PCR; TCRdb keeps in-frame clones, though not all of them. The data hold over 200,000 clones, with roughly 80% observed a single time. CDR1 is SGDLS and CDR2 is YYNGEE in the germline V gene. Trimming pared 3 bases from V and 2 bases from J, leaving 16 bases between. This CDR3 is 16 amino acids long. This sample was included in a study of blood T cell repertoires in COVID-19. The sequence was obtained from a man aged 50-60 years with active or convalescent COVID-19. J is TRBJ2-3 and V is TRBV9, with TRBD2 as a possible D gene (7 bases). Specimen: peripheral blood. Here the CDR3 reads CASSAGGSTDTDTQYF. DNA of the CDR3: TGTGCCAGCAGCGCGGGGGGCAGCACAGACACAGATACGCAGTATTTT. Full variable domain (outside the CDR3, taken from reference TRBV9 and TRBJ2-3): DSGVTQTPKHLITATGQRVTLRCSPRSGDLSVYWYQQSLDQGLQFLIQYYNGEERAKGNILERFSAQQFPDLHSELNLSSLELGDSALYFCASSAGGSTDTDTQYFGPGTRLTVL.